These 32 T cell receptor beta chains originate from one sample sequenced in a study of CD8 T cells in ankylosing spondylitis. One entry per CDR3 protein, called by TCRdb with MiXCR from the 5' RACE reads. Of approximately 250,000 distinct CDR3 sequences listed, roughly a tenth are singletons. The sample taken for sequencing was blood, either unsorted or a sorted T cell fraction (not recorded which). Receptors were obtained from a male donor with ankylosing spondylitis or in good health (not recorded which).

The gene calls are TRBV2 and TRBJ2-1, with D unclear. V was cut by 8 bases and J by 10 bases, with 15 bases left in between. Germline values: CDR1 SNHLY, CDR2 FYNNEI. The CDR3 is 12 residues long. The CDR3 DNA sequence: TGTGCCAGCCGCCGCGAGTCTGGGGAGCAGTTCTTC. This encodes CASRRESGEQFF.

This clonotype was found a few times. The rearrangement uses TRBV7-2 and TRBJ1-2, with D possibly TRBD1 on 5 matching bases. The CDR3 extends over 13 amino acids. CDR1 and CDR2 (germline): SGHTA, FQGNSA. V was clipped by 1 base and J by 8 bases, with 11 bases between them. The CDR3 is CASSLGRGNGYTF. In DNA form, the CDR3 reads TGTGCCAGCAGCTTAGGACGGGGGAACGGCTACACCTTC.

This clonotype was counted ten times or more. CDR3 DNA sequence: TGTGCCAGCAGCTTGGGAGAATCGGGCAATGAGCAGTTCTTC. This translates into CASSLGESGNEQFF. The chain recombines TRBV7-6 with TRBJ2-1; TRBD2 is a possible D gene (5 bases). Trimming shortened V by 3 bases and J by 6 bases, and 12 bases separated the two germline ends. Germline V gene sequence: CDR1 SGHVS, CDR2 FNYEAQ. The CDR3 length is 14 residues.

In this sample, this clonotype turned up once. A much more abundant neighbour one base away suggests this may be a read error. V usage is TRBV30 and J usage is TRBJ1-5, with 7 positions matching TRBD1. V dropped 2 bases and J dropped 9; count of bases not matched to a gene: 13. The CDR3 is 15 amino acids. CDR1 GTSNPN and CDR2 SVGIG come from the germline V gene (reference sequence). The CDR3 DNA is TGTGCCTGGAGTCTGGGGACAGTCCGGGGTGGGCCCCAGCATTTT. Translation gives CAWSLGTVRGGPQHF.

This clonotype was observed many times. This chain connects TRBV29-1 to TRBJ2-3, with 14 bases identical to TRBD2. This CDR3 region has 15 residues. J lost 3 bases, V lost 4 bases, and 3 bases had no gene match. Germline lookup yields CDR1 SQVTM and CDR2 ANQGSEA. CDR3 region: CSVAGLAGVTDTQYF. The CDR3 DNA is TGCAGCGTTGCGGGACTAGCGGGAGTTACAGATACGCAGTATTTT.

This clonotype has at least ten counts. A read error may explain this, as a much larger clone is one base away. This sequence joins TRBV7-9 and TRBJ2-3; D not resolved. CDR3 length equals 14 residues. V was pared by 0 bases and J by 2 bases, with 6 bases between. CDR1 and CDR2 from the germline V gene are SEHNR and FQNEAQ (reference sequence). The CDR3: CASSLAGFTDTQYF. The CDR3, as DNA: TGTGCCAGCAGCTTAGCGGGGTTCACAGATACGCAGTATTTT.

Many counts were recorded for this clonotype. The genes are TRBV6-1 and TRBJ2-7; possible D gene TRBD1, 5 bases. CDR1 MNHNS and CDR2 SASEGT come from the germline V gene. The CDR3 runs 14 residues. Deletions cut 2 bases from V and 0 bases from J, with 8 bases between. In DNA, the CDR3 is TGTGCCAGCAGTGAAACAGGAATCTCCTACGAGCAGTACTTC. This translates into CASSETGISYEQYF.

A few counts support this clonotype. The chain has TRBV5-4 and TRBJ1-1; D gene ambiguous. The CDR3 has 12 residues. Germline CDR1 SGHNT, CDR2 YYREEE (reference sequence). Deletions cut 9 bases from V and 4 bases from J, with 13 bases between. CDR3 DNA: TGTGCCACCTCCTCTGCAGGCACTGAAGCTTTCTTT. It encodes CATSSAGTEAFF.

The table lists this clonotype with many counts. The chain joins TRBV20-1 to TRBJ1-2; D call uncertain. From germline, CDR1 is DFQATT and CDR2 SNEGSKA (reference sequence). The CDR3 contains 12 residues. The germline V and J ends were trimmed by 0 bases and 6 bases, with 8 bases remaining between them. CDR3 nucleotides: TGCAGTGCTAGAGATTGGAAGGATGGCTACACCTTC. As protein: CSARDWKDGYTF.

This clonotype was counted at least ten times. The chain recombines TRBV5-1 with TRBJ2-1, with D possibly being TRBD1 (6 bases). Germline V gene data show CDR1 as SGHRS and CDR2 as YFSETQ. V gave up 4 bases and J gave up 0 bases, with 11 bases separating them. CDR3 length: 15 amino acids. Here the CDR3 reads CASSGDRSSYNEQFF. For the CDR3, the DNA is TGCGCCAGCAGCGGAGACAGGAGCTCCTACAATGAGCAGTTCTTC.

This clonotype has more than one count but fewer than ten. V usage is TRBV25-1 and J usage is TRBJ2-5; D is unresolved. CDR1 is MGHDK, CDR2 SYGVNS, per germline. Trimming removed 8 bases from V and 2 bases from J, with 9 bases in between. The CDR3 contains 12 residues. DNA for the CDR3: TGTGCCAGCGGAGACGTACAAGAGACCCAGTACTTC. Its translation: CASGDVQETQYF.

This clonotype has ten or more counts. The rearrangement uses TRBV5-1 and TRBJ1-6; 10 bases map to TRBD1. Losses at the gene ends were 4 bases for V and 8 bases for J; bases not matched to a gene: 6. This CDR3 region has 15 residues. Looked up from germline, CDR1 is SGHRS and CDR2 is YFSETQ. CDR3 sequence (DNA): TGCGCCAGCAGCCCGACCGGGACAGGGGATTCACCCCTCCACTTT. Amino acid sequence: CASSPTGTGDSPLHF. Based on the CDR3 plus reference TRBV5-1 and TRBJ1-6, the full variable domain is KAGVTQTPRYLIKTRGQQVTLSCSPISGHRSVSWYQQTPGQGLQFLFEYFSETQRNKGNFPGRFSGRQFSNSRSEMNVSTLELGDSALYLCASSPTGTGDSPLHFGNGTRLTVT.

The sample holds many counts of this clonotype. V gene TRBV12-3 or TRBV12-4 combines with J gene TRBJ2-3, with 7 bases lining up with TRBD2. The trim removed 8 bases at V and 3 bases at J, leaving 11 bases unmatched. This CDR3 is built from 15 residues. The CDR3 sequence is CASGTGTTTTDTQYF. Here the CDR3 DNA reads TGTGCCAGCGGAACCGGGACTACCACTACAGATACGCAGTATTTT.

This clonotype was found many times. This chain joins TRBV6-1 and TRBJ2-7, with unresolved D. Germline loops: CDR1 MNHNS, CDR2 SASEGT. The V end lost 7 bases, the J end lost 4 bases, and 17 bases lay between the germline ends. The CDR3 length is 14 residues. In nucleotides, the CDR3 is TGTGCCAGCAAGGAAGGCATAGGTCAATACGAGCAGTACTTC. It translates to CASKEGIGQYEQYF.

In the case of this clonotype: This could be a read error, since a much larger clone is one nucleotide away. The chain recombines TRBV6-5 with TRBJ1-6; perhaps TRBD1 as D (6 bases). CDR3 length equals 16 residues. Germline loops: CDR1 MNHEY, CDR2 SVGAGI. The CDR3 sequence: CVSSYVRGAPLLTLHF. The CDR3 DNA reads TGTGTCAGCAGTTACGTTCGGGGGGCCCCGCTATTAACCCTCCACTTT.

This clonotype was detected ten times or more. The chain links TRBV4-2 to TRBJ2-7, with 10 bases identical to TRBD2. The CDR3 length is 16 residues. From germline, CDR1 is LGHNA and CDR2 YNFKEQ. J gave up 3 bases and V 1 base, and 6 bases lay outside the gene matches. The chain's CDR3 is CASSQVSGGGGYEQYF. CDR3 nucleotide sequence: TGTGCCAGCAGCCAAGTCAGCGGGGGGGGTGGCTACGAGCAGTACTTC.

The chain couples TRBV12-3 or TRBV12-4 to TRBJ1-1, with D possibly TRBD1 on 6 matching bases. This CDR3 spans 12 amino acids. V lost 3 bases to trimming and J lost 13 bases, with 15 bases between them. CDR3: CASSLITGTGFF. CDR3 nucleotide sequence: TGTGCCAGCAGTTTGATCACAGGGACGGGTTTCTTT.

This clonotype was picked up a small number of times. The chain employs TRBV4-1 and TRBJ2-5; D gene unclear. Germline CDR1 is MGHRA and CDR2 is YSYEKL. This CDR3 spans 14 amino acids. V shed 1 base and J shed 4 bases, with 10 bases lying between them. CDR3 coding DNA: TGCGCCAGCAGCCAAGTTGGCAGTTCAGAGACCCAGTACTTC. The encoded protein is CASSQVGSSETQYF.

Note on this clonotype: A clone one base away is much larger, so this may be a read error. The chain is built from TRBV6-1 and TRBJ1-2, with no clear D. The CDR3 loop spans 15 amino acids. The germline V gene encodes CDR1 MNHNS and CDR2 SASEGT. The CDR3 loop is CDSSEALGRSEGYTF. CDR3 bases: TGTGACAGCAGTGAAGCACTCGGGAGATCGGAAGGCTACACCTTC.

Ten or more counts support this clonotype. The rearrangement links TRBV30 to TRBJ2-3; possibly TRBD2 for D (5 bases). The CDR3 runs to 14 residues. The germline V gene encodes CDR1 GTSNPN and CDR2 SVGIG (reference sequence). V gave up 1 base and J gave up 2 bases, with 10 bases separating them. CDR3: CAWSAKRPTDTQYF. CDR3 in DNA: TGTGCCTGGAGTGCCAAGCGGCCCACAGATACGCAGTATTTT.

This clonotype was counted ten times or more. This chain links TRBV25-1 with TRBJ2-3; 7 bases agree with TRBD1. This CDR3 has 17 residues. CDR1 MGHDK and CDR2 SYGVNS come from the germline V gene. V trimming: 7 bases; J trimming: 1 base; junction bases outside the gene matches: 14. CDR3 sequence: CASIARDSGLGTDTQYF. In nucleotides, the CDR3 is TGTGCCAGCATTGCCCGGGACAGTGGGTTAGGCACAGATACGCAGTATTTT.

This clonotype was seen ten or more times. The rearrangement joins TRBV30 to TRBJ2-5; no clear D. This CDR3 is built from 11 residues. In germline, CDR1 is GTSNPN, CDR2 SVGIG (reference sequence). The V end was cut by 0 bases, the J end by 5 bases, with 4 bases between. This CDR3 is CAWSVSETQYF. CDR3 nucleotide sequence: TGTGCCTGGAGTGTTTCCGAGACCCAGTACTTC. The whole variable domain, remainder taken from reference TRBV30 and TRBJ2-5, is SQTIHQWPATLVQPVGSPLSLECTVEGTSNPNLYWYRQAAGRGLQLLFYSVGIGQISSEVPQNLSASRPQDRQFILSSKKLLLSDSGFYLCAWSVSETQYFGPGTRLLVL.

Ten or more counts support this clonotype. DNA of the CDR3: TGTGCCAGCATTTTGCAGGGCACAGATACGCAGTATTTT. Translated: CASILQGTDTQYF. The chain links TRBV12-3 or TRBV12-4 to TRBJ2-3; D ambiguous. The CDR3 is made up of 13 amino acids. With 7 bases removed from V and 1 base from J, the gap between germline ends came to 9 bases.

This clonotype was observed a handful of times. CDR3 region: CASGTSAYYGYTF. The CDR3 nucleotides are TGTGCCAGCGGGACCTCAGCGTACTATGGCTACACCTTC. The chain uses TRBV2 and TRBJ1-2; maybe TRBD1 (5 bases). CDR3 size: 13 residues. The V end was cut by 8 bases, the J end by 3 bases, with 13 bases between. CDR1 is SNHLY, CDR2 FYNNEI, per germline.

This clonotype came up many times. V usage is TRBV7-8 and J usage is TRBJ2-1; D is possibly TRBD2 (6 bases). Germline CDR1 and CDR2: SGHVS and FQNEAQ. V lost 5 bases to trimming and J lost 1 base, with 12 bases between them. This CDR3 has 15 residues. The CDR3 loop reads CASSPGGASYNEQFF. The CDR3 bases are TGTGCCAGCAGCCCCGGAGGGGCATCCTACAATGAGCAGTTCTTC. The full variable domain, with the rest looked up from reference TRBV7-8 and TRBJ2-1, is GAGVSQSPRYKVAKRGQDVALRCDPISGHVSLFWYQQALGQGPEFLTYFQNEAQLDKSGLPSDRFFAERPEGSVSTLKIQRTQQEDSAVYLCASSPGGASYNEQFFGPGTRLTVL.

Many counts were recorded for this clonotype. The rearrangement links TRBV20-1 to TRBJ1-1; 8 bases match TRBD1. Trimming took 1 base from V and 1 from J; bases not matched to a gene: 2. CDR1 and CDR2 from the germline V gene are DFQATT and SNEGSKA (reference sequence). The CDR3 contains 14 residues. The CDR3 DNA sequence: TGCAGTGCTAGAGGGGGACAGGAGAACACTGAAGCTTTCTTT. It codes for CSARGGQENTEAFF.

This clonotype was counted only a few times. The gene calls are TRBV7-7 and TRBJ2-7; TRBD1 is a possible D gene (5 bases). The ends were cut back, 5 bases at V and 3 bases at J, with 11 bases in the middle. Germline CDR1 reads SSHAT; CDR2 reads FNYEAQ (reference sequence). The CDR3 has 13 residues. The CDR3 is CASSESGHYEQYF. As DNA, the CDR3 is TGTGCCAGCAGCGAATCCGGACACTACGAGCAGTACTTC.

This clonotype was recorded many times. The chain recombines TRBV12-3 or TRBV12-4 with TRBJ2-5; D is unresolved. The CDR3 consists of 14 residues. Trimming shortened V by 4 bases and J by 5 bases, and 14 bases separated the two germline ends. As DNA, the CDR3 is TGTGCCAGCAGTTCCGTGGCCCTCGGGGAGACCCAGTACTTC. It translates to CASSSVALGETQYF.

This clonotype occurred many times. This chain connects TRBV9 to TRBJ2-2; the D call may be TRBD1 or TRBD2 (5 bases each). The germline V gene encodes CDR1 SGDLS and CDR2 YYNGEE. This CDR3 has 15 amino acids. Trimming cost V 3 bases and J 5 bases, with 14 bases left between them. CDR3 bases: TGTGCCAGCAGCGCCGGGACCCCGGGGACCGGGGAGCTGTTTTTT. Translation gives CASSAGTPGTGELFF.

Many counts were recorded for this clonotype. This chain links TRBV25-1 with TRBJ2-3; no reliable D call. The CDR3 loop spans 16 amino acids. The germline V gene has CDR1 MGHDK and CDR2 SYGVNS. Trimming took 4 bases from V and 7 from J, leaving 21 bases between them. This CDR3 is CASSGRSRNSRHTQYF. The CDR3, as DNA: TGTGCCAGCAGTGGGCGGTCGAGGAACTCTCGCCATACGCAGTATTTT.

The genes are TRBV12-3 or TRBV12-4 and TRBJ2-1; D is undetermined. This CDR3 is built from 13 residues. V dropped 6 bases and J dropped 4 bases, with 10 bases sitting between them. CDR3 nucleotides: TGTGCCAGCAGCTCTGACGGATACAATGAGCAGTTCTTC. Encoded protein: CASSSDGYNEQFF.

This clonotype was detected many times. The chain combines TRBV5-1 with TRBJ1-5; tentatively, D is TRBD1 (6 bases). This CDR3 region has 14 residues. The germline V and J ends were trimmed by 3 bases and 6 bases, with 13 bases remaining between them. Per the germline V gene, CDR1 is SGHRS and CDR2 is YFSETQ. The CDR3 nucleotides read TGCGCCAGCAGCTCGCAACAGGGAGGTCAGCCCCAGCATTTT. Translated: CASSSQQGGQPQHF.